These T cell receptor beta chains were read from a single sample in a study of CD8 T cells in ankylosing spondylitis. TCRdb re-called the 5' RACE reads through MiXCR, storing one row per CDR3 protein. The table includes approximately 440,000 distinct CDR3 sequences, approximately 17% detected once. The specimen was blood, either unsorted or a sorted T cell fraction (not recorded which). These receptors came from a male donor with ankylosing spondylitis. Both conserved end residues are part of each CDR3. The D gene is left open where the match is weak. Expanded clones are given a class, and other clones once, few, many or no size at all.

v_call	j_call	cdr3_length	d_call	clone_size	cdr3_nt	cdr3_aa
TRBV28	TRBJ2-7	12	.	.	TGTGCCAGCAGCCTCAGGGGCCACGAGCAGTACTTC	CASSLRGHEQYF
TRBV5-1	TRBJ1-4	14	.	.	TGCGCCAGCAGCCACGATGCAACTAATGAAAAACTGTTTTTT	CASSHDATNEKLFF
TRBV12-3/TRBV12-4	TRBJ2-7	17	.	.	TGTGCCAGCAGCCTAGGGCGCAACCGGGACCGGCTCTACGAGCAGTACTTC	CASSLGRNRDRLYEQYF
TRBV29-1	TRBJ1-1	13	.	few	TGCAGCGCCGGGGGGCAGGGTCGCACTGAAGCTTTCTTT	CSAGGQGRTEAFF
TRBV3-1	TRBJ2-1	17	TRBD2	many	TGTGCCAGCAGCCAAGAGTTTCGGCTAGCGGGAAGGAATGAGCAGTTCTTC	CASSQEFRLAGRNEQFF
TRBV5-8	TRBJ2-1	13	.	.	TGTGCCAGCAGCTTGGAGTCGACGTCTGAGCAGTTCTTC	CASSLESTSEQFF
TRBV20-1	TRBJ2-1	14	.	.	TGCAGTGCTAGATGGGGCCTGGGTCTCAATGAGCAGTTCTTC	CSARWGLGLNEQFF
TRBV6-1	TRBJ2-2	16	.	.	TGTGCCAGCAGGGGTGAAGGACAGATTAACACCGGGGAGCTGTTTTTT	CASRGEGQINTGELFF
TRBV7-9	TRBJ2-1	13	.	few	TGTGCCAGCAGCTTAGCCCAGGGCGCTGAGCAGTTCTTC	CASSLAQGAEQFF
TRBV28	TRBJ2-5	15	TRBD1	few	TGTGCCAGCGGCCTCGACAGGGCGAGGAAAGAGACCCAGTACTTC	CASGLDRARKETQYF
TRBV20-1	TRBJ1-5	14	TRBD1	.	TGCAGTGCTAGAGATCCGACAGGGGGACAGCCCCAGCATTTT	CSARDPTGGQPQHF
TRBV12-3/TRBV12-4	TRBJ1-3	17	TRBD1	few	TGTGCCAGCAGTGCCAGACAGGGGTTGCCGGCGGGAAACACCATATATTTT	CASSARQGLPAGNTIYF
TRBV3-1	TRBJ1-3	16	.	.	TGTGCCAGCAGCCTCGGATCGGGGTCGAGGATTAGGGGCATATATTTT	CASSLGSGSRIRGIYF
TRBV11-3	TRBJ1-1	15	.	.	TGTGCCAGCAGCTCTGGAGTCACAGGAAGGACTGAAGCTTTCTTT	CASSSGVTGRTEAFF
TRBV20-1	TRBJ1-3	13	TRBD1	.	TGCAGTGCGCCCAGGGGGATCGGAAACACCATATATTTT	CSAPRGIGNTIYF
TRBV4-2	TRBJ2-3	17	.	few	TGTGCCAGCAGCCACGGACAGGGAGGGGACCGTACAGATACGCAGTATTTT	CASSHGQGGDRTDTQYF
TRBV6-1	TRBJ2-3	13	.	few	TGTGCCAGCAGTCGCCGCCCAGACGATACGCAGTATTTT	CASSRRPDDTQYF
TRBV11-2	TRBJ2-1	11	.	few	TGTGCCAGCAGCTGGGGGCCTGAGCAGTTCTTC	CASSWGPEQFF
TRBV15	TRBJ2-7	17	.	few	TGTGCCACCAGCAAGGGGCGCTTTTTGGAACCACCCTACGAGCAGTACTTC	CATSKGRFLEPPYEQYF
TRBV5-1	TRBJ2-3	14	.	.	TGCGCCAGCAGCCCGGATCCAAGCACAGATACGCAGTATTTT	CASSPDPSTDTQYF
TRBV5-1	TRBJ1-2	13	.	many	TGCGCCAGCAGCCCCGTGGGGGGCTATGGCTACACCTTC	CASSPVGGYGYTF
TRBV9	TRBJ1-2	14	.	.	TGTGCCAGCAGCGTAGGGCAGGGTGTCGGTGGCTACACCTTC	CASSVGQGVGGYTF
TRBV20-1	TRBJ1-1	13	TRBD1	.	TGCAGTGTCCTGAAGGGGGCTGAGGCTGAAGCTTTCTTT	CSVLKGAEAEAFF
TRBV30	TRBJ1-6	13	.	few	TGTGCCTGGAGTGTAGCGGGGGATTCACCCCTCCACTTT	CAWSVAGDSPLHF
TRBV6-1	TRBJ1-1	14	.	many	TGTGCCAGCAACACAGGGAGGAATCGGGGTGAAGCTTTCTTT	CASNTGRNRGEAFF
TRBV7-8	TRBJ2-2	14	.	.	TGTGCCAGCGGGGGGGCCTGGGACACCGGGGAGCTGTTTTTT	CASGGAWDTGELFF